Shown below are 32 T cell receptor beta chains from a single sample sequenced in a study of blood T cell repertoires in COVID-19. Assay used: immunoSEQ multiplex PCR; TCRdb lists only in-frame clones, some missing. This table has roughly 250,000 clones, 80% to 90% appearing once. Sequenced: PBMCs or T cells enriched from blood (not recorded which). The receptors were gathered from a woman in her twenties or thirties who had recovered from COVID-19.

This clone has only one observation. The chain combines TRBV7-2 with TRBJ1-1; D not certain. The V gene's germline CDR1 is SGHTA and CDR2 FQGNSA. V dropped 3 bases and J dropped 5 bases, with 13 bases sitting between them. This CDR3 is built from 14 residues. The CDR3 here is CASSLAGSATEAFF. Here the CDR3 DNA reads TGTGCCAGCAGCTTGGCGGGATCGGCGACTGAAGCTTTCTTT.

The chain has TRBV27 and TRBJ2-1, with D unresolved. Trimming shortened V by 0 bases and J by 8 bases, and 8 bases separated the two germline ends. The CDR3 is 13 residues long. Germline-derived CDR1 and CDR2 are MNHEY and SMNVEV (reference sequence). CDR3 in amino acids: CASSLSRVYEQFF. Here the CDR3 DNA reads TGTGCCAGCAGTTTATCGAGAGTGTATGAGCAGTTCTTC.

J is TRBJ2-5 and V is TRBV7-6, with 9 bases lining up with TRBD2. Losses at the gene ends were 0 bases for V and 6 bases for J; bases not matched to a gene: 11. The CDR3 extends over 17 amino acids. Germline CDR1 reads SGHVS; CDR2 reads FNYEAQ. The CDR3 reads CASSLAKLAGEVKTQYF. The CDR3 region has the DNA TGTGCCAGCAGCTTAGCTAAGTTAGCGGGAGAGGTAAAGACCCAGTACTTC.

The V call is TRBV28, the J call TRBJ1-5, with a possible D match to TRBD1 (6 bases). Between the trimmed V and J ends, which lost 7 bases and 0 bases, there was a span of 10 bases. In germline, CDR1 is MDHEN, CDR2 SYDVKM. CDR3 length equals 14 residues. As DNA, the CDR3 is TGTGCCAGCACCCAAGGGGGTAGCAATCAGCCCCAGCATTTT. Translation: CASTQGGSNQPQHF.

V usage is TRBV2 and J usage is TRBJ2-2, with 9 bases that match TRBD1. The CDR3 loop spans 15 amino acids. V shed 4 bases, J shed 1 base, and the junction held 1 base outside the gene matches. Germline values: CDR1 SNHLY, CDR2 FYNNEI. The CDR3 coding sequence is TGTGCCAGCAGTGGGGACAGGGTGAACACCGGGGAGCTGTTTTTT. This codes for CASSGDRVNTGELFF.

In the case of this clone: The sample contains more than one DNA sequence encoding this CDR3. The gene calls are TRBV7-3 and TRBJ1-1, with TRBD1 identical over 9 bases. V was clipped by 3 bases and J by 6 bases; unmatched bases: 2. The CDR3 contains 13 residues. CDR1 and CDR2 (germline): SGHTA, FQGTGA. CDR3 sequence reads: CASSLDRGAEAFF. In DNA form, the CDR3 reads TGTGCCAGCAGCTTGGACAGGGGTGCTGAAGCTTTCTTT.

The chain employs TRBV7-2 and TRBJ2-2; maybe TRBD1 (6 bases). The germline V gene encodes CDR1 SGHTA and CDR2 FQGNSA. The ends were cut back, 5 bases at V and 5 bases at J, with 15 bases in the middle. CDR3 length: 15 residues. The CDR3: CASSPRPQGTGELFF. CDR3 nucleotide sequence: TGTGCCAGCAGCCCCCGTCCACAGGGTACCGGGGAGCTGTTTTTT. The full variable domain, in which reference TRBV7-2 and TRBJ2-2 provide the parts outside the CDR3, is GAGVSQSPSNKVTEKGKDVELRCDPISGHTALYWYRQSLGQGLEFLIYFQGNSAPDKSGLPSDRFSAERTGGSVSTLTIQRTQQEDSAVYLCASSPRPQGTGELFFGEGSRLTVL.

The chain combines TRBV10-1 with TRBJ2-1; D is possibly TRBD2 (6 bases). The V end lost 4 bases, the J end lost 4 bases, and 17 bases lay between the germline ends. Germline lookup yields CDR1 WNHNN and CDR2 SYGVQD (reference sequence). This CDR3 has 16 amino acids. CDR3 coding DNA: TGCGCCAGCAGTGCGGGGCGGGGTGGGTTTTACAATGAGCAGTTCTTC. Translated, it gives CASSAGRGGFYNEQFF.

The rearrangement links TRBV5-6 to TRBJ2-6, with TRBD1 matching 7 bases. The V gene's germline CDR1 is SGHDT and CDR2 YYEEEE. After removal of 6 bases from V and 7 bases from J, the junction contained 10 bases not matched to a gene. The CDR3 is made up of 15 amino acids. CDR3 protein: CASNPGQPLANVLTF. In DNA, the CDR3 is TGTGCCAGCAACCCGGGACAGCCCTTAGCCAACGTCCTGACTTTC.

This rearrangement joins TRBV13 to TRBJ2-5; D is unclear. Germline V gene lookup returns CDR1 PRHDT and CDR2 FYEKMQ (reference sequence). The CDR3 spans 14 residues. Trimming took 5 bases from V and 5 from J, leaving 15 bases between them. The CDR3 region has the DNA TGTGCCAGCAGCCCCCGCAGGTTTGGGGAGACCCAGTACTTC. Amino acids: CASSPRRFGETQYF.

The J gene is TRBJ1-2, the V gene TRBV27, with 7 nucleotides matching TRBD1. This CDR3 is 16 amino acids long. CDR1 and CDR2 from the germline V gene are MNHEY and SMNVEV (reference sequence). The trim removed 4 bases at V and 0 bases at J, leaving 8 bases unmatched. The CDR3 bases are TGTGCCAGCAGTTCCGGGACAGTCTTCTCTAACTATGGCTACACCTTC. This encodes CASSSGTVFSNYGYTF.

This chain connects TRBV5-6 to TRBJ2-5; D call uncertain. The V gene's germline CDR1 is SGHDT and CDR2 YYEEEE. The length of the CDR3 is 14 residues. V lost 0 bases and J lost 2, with 8 bases in between. The CDR3 bases are TGTGCCAGCAGCTTGGGTGGGCAGCAAGAGACCCAGTACTTC. Translated, it gives CASSLGGQQETQYF. Full variable domain (missing parts from reference TRBV5-6 and TRBJ2-5): DAGVTQSPTHLIKTRGQQVTLRCSPKSGHDTVSWYQQALGQGPQFIFQYYEEEERQRGNFPDRFSGHQFPNYSSELNVNALLLGDSALYLCASSLGGQQETQYFGPGTRLLVL.

The genes are TRBV7-2 and TRBJ2-2; D not certain. This CDR3 is 15 amino acids long. Germline values: CDR1 SGHTA, CDR2 FQGNSA. V was shortened by 1 base and J by 4 bases, with 10 bases between the two germline ends. CDR3 sequence: CASSLVSPSTGELFF. CDR3 sequence (DNA): TGTGCCAGCAGCTTAGTTAGTCCATCCACCGGGGAGCTGTTTTTT.

This chain joins TRBV5-4 and TRBJ2-3; D perhaps matches TRBD1 (6 bases). Between the trimmed V and J ends, which lost 1 base and 3 bases, there was a span of 15 bases. Germline V gene sequence: CDR1 SGHNT, CDR2 YYREEE (reference sequence). The CDR3 is 16 amino acids. The CDR3 nucleotides read TGTGCCAGCAGCTTGCTTCTCGCAGGGGCGACAGATACGCAGTATTTT. Translated: CASSLLLAGATDTQYF.

The V gene is TRBV6-5, the J gene TRBJ1-6; TRBD1 agrees at 7 bases. The germline CDR1 and CDR2 sequences are MNHEY and SVGAGI. The CDR3 is made up of 14 amino acids. V was clipped by 6 bases and J by 7 bases; unmatched bases: 6. The CDR3 loop is CASSTGQRNSPLHF. In DNA form, the CDR3 reads TGTGCCAGCAGCACGGGACAGCGAAATTCACCCCTCCACTTT.

The chain recombines TRBV28 with TRBJ1-6; D unresolved. V lost 5 bases to trimming and J lost 7 bases, with 15 bases between them. The CDR3 is 15 amino acids. Germline-derived CDR1 and CDR2 are MDHEN and SYDVKM. Here the CDR3 reads CASSPPPGRNSPLHF. DNA for the CDR3: TGTGCCAGCAGTCCCCCCCCGGGGAGGAATTCACCCCTCCACTTT.

CDR3: CSVGLGGSGNTEAFF. CDR3 sequence (DNA): TGCAGCGTGGGACTTGGGGGGAGTGGGAACACTGAAGCTTTCTTT. V gene TRBV29-1 combines with J gene TRBJ1-1; tentative D call: TRBD1 (5 bases). Germline assignment: CDR1 SQVTM and CDR2 ANQGSEA. The length of the CDR3 is 15 residues. Between the trimmed V and J ends, which lost 6 bases and 1 base, there was a span of 18 bases.

The chain has TRBV19 and TRBJ1-4; TRBD1 matches 7 bases. J lost 7 bases, V lost 3 bases, and 5 bases had no gene match. Germline loops: CDR1 LNHDA, CDR2 SQIVND (reference sequence). The CDR3 is 14 residues long. The CDR3 DNA follows: TGTGCCAGTAGTATCAAGGGGGCCGGTGAAAAACTGTTTTTT. Its translation: CASSIKGAGEKLFF.

The chain couples TRBV30 to TRBJ1-5; 8 positions agree with TRBD1. Germline CDR1 is GTSNPN and CDR2 is SVGIG (reference sequence). The length of the CDR3 is 14 residues. The V gene end was trimmed by 5 bases and the J gene end by 1 base; junction bases not matched to a gene: 4. CDR3 DNA: TGTGCCTGGGCTACAGGGGGAAGCAATCAGCCCCAGCATTTT. Protein: CAWATGGSNQPQHF.

This chain joins TRBV28 and TRBJ2-1; 14 nucleotides agree with TRBD2. The CDR3 is 20 amino acids. V dropped 5 bases and J dropped 4; count of bases not matched to a gene: 16. Germline CDR1 and CDR2: MDHEN and SYDVKM. CDR3 DNA sequence: TGTGCCAGCAGTCCATCCTCCGGGACTAGCGGGGGCCGGCGTTACAATGAGCAGTTCTTC. This sequence encodes CASSPSSGTSGGRRYNEQFF.

This sequence joins TRBV29-1 and TRBJ1-1, with 12 bases lining up with TRBD1. The CDR3 contains 13 residues. Germline CDR1 SQVTM, CDR2 ANQGSEA. Trimming removed 4 bases from V and 11 bases from J; junction bases left unmatched: 8. The chain's CDR3 is CSVVGTGGLRAFF. The CDR3, as DNA: TGCAGCGTTGTCGGGACAGGGGGCCTACGGGCTTTCTTT.

CDR3 DNA: TGCGCCAGCAGCCAAAGCCTGGGACTTCCCTGGAACTATGGCTACACCTTC. Translated: CASSQSLGLPWNYGYTF. This chain uses TRBV4-1 with TRBJ1-2; D perhaps matches TRBD1 (5 bases). CDR1 MGHRA and CDR2 YSYEKL come from the germline V gene. The V gene lost 2 bases and the J gene lost 2 bases, with 18 bases spanning the gap. The CDR3 has 17 residues.

The V call is TRBV6-5, the J call TRBJ1-3, with D maybe TRBD1 (6 bases). The length of the CDR3 is 13 residues. V gave up 7 bases and J gave up 0 bases, with 7 bases separating them. The V gene's germline CDR1 is MNHEY and CDR2 SVGAGI. CDR3 sequence reads: CASNRVSGNTIYF. CDR3 bases: TGTGCCAGCAACAGGGTCTCTGGAAACACCATATATTTT.

This rearrangement joins TRBV18 to TRBJ1-2; the match to TRBD1 covers 8 bases. Trimming removed 6 bases from V and 3 bases from J; junction bases left unmatched: 9. Germline CDR1 and CDR2: KGHSH and LQKENI. The CDR3 loop spans 15 amino acids. CDR3 loop: CASSPSQGADYGYTF. The CDR3 coding sequence is TGTGCCAGCTCGCCCTCTCAGGGGGCTGACTATGGCTACACCTTC.

This chain links TRBV5-1 with TRBJ1-1, with TRBD1 as a possible D gene (5 bases). V was cut by 5 bases and J by 2 bases, with 19 bases left in between. Germline V gene sequence: CDR1 SGHRS, CDR2 YFSETQ. There are 16 residues in the CDR3. CDR3 sequence: CASREGLLGLNTEAFF. CDR3 bases: TGCGCCAGCAGGGAGGGACTCCTGGGCTTAAACACTGAAGCTTTCTTT.

In this sample, this clone turned up once. The chain uses TRBV6-5 and TRBJ1-1; no reliable D call. The V gene lost 4 bases and the J gene lost 1 base, with 7 bases spanning the gap. The CDR3 is made up of 13 amino acids. Germline V gene sequence: CDR1 MNHEY, CDR2 SVGAGI. DNA for the CDR3: TGTGCCAGCAGTTTTTCCGGGAACACTGAAGCTTTCTTT. Its protein is CASSFSGNTEAFF.

The chain recombines TRBV2 with TRBJ2-3; D ambiguous. V was shortened by 7 bases and J by 2 bases, with 16 bases between the two germline ends. The CDR3 contains 15 residues. Germline V gene sequence: CDR1 SNHLY, CDR2 FYNNEI. CDR3 amino acids: CASNFNSALTDTQYF. DNA for the CDR3: TGTGCCAGCAACTTCAACAGTGCCCTCACAGATACGCAGTATTTT.

The gene calls are TRBV30 and TRBJ1-4; no firm D call. Germline V gives CDR1 GTSNPN, CDR2 SVGIG (reference sequence). The CDR3 contains 14 residues. V lost 0 bases and J lost 4, with 9 bases in between. As DNA, the CDR3 is TGTGCCTGGAGTGTAAATTTCCATAATGAAAAACTGTTTTTT. As protein: CAWSVNFHNEKLFF.

This chain links TRBV28 with TRBJ1-5, with 7 positions matching TRBD1. The germline gives CDR1 MDHEN, CDR2 SYDVKM. The J segment lost 2 bases and the V segment lost 0 bases, leaving 10 bases of the junction unmatched. The CDR3 has 18 residues. In DNA, the CDR3 is TGTGCCAGCAGTTTATGGGGTCGAACAGGGGAGGGCAATCAGCCCCAGCATTTT. Amino acids: CASSLWGRTGEGNQPQHF.

V and J are TRBV4-1 and TRBJ2-7; 10 bases are a match to TRBD1. This CDR3 has 15 amino acids. With V trimmed by 2 bases and J by 4 bases, 5 bases remained unmatched. In germline, CDR1 is MGHRA, CDR2 YSYEKL. The CDR3 sequence: CASSQPTGGMYEQYF. The CDR3 DNA sequence: TGCGCCAGCAGCCAACCGACAGGGGGCATGTACGAGCAGTACTTC.

The rearrangement joins TRBV11-1 to TRBJ1-1, with D maybe TRBD1 (5 bases). V dropped 1 base and J dropped 3 bases, with 9 bases sitting between them. From germline, CDR1 is SGHAT and CDR2 FQDESV (reference sequence). The CDR3 has 14 amino acids. The CDR3 nucleotides are TGTGCCAGCAGCTTAGAAGGGGTGGACACTGAAGCTTTCTTT. Protein: CASSLEGVDTEAFF.

Concerning this clone itself: In the same sample, other DNA sequences code for this CDR3. The rearrangement uses TRBV18 and TRBJ1-5; 8 nucleotides match TRBD1. Germline V lookup: CDR1 KGHSH, CDR2 LQKENI. This CDR3 has 14 residues. V lost 3 bases, J lost 7 bases, and 5 bases stayed unmatched. The CDR3 loop reads CASSPTGAVQPQHF. The CDR3 nucleotides read TGTGCCAGCTCACCGACAGGGGCGGTGCAGCCCCAGCATTTT. Variable domain in full (rest from reference TRBV18 and TRBJ1-5): NAGVMQNPRHLVRRRGQEARLRCSPMKGHSHVYWYRQLPEEGLKFMVYLQKENIIDESGMPKERFSAEFPKEGPSILRIQQVVRGDSAAYFCASSPTGAVQPQHFGDGTRLSIL.